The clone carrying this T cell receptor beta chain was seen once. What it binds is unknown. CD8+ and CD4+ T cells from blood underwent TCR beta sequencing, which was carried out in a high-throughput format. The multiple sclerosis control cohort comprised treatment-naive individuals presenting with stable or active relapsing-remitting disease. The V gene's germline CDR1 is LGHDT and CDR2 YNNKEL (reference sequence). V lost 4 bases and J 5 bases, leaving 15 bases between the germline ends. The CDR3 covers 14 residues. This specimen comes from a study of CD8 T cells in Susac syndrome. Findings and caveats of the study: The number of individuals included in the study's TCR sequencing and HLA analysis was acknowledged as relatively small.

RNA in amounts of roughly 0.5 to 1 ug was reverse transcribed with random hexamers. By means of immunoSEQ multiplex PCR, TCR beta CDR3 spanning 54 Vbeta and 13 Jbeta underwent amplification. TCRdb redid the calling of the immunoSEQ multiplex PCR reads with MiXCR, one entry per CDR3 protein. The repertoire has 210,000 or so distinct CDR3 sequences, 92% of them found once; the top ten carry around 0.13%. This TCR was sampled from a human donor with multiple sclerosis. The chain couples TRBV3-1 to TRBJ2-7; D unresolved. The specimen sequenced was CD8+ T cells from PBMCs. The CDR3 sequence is CASSPYRVADEQYF. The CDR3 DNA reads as TGTGCCAGCAGCCCCTACCGTGTAGCAGACGAGCAGTACTTC.